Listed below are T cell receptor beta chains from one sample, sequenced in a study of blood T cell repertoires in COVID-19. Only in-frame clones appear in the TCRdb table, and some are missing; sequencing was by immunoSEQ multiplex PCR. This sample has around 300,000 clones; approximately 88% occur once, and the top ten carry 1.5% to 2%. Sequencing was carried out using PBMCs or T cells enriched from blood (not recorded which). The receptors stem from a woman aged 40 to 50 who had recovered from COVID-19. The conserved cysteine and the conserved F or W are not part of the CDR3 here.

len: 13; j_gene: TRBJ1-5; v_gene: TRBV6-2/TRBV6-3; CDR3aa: ASSYDSPGIQPQH
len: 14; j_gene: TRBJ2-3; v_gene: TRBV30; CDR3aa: AWSEPGGTATDTQY
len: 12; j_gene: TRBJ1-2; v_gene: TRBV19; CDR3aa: ASSPQGSPYGYT
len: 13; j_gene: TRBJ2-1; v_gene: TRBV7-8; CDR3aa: ASSSMGLAGDEQF
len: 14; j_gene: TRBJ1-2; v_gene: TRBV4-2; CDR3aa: ASSQAGQGDSAGYT
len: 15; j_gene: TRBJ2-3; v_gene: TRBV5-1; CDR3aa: ASSTGLAGESTDTQY
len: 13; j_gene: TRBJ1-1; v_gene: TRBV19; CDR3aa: ASSIVAGGNAEAF
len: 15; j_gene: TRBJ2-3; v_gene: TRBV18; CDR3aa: ASSPLRTLSSTDTQY
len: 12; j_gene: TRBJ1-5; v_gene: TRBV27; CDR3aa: ASSFNRGDQPQH
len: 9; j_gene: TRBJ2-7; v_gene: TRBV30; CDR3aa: AWSVQYEQY
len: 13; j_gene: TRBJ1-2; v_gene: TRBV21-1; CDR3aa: ASSKDSEAGSGYT
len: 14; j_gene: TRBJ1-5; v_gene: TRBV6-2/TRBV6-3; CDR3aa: ASSYSGVGYNQPQH
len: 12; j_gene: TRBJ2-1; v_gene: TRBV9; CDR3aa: ASSFSGSYNEQF
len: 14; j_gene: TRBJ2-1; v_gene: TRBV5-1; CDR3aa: ASSRTDGQAYNEQF
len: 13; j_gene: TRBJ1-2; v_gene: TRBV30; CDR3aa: AWSEPGGLEDGYT
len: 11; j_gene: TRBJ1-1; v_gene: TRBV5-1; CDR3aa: ASVDRVGTEAF
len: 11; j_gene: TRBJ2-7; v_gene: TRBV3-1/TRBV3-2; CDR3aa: ASSRQGAYEQY
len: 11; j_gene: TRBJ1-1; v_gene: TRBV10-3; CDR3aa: AIGAEPDTEAF
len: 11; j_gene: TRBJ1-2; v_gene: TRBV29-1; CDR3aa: SVESTGRRGYT
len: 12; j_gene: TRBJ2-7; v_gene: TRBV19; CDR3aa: ASSVSGGPYEQY
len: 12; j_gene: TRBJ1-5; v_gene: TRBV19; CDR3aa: AARGGQGLQPQH
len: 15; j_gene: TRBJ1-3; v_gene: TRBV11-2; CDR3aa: ASSLDGQVISGNTIY
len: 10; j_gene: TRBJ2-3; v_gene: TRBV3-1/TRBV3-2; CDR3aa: ASSQVENTQY
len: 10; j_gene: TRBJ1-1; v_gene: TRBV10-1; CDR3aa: ASGGQGDEAF
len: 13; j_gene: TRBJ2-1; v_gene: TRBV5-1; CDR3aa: ASSLLAGGPYEQF
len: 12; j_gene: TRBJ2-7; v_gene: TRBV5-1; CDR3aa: ASSPRGRNYEQY
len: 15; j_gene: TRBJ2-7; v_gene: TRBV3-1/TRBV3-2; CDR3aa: ASSQEPRTSGPYEQY
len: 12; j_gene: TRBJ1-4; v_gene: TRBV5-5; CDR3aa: ASSLTGTVEKLF
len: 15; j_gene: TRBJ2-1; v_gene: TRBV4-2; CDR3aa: ASSLDLAGGTYNEQF
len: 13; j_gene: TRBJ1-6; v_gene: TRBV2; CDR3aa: ASSIRTGLNSPLH
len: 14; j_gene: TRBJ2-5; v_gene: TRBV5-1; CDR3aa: ASSQRQGATEETQY
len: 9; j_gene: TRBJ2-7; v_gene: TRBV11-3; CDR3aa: ASDPSRKQY
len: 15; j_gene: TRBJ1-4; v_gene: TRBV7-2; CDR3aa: ASSLAGGGLTNEKLF
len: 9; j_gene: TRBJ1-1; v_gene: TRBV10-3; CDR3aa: ASRDNTEAF